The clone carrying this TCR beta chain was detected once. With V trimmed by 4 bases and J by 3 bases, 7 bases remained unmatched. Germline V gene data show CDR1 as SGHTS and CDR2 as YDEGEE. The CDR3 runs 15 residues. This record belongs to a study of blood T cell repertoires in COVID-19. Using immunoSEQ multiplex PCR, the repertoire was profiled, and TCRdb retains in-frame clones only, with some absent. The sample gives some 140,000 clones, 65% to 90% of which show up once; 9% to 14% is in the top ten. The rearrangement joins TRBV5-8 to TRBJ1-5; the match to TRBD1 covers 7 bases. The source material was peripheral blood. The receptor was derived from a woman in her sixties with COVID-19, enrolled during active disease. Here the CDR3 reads CASSPKGGYNQPQHF. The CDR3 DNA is TGTGCCAGCAGCCCCAAAGGGGGCTACAATCAGCCCCAGCATTTT. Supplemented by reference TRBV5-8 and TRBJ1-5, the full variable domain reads EAGVTQSPTHLIKTRGQQATLRCSPISGHTSVYWYQQALGLGLQFLLWYDEGEERNRGNFPPRFSGRQFPNYSSELNVNALELEDSALYLCASSPKGGYNQPQHFGDGTRLSIL.